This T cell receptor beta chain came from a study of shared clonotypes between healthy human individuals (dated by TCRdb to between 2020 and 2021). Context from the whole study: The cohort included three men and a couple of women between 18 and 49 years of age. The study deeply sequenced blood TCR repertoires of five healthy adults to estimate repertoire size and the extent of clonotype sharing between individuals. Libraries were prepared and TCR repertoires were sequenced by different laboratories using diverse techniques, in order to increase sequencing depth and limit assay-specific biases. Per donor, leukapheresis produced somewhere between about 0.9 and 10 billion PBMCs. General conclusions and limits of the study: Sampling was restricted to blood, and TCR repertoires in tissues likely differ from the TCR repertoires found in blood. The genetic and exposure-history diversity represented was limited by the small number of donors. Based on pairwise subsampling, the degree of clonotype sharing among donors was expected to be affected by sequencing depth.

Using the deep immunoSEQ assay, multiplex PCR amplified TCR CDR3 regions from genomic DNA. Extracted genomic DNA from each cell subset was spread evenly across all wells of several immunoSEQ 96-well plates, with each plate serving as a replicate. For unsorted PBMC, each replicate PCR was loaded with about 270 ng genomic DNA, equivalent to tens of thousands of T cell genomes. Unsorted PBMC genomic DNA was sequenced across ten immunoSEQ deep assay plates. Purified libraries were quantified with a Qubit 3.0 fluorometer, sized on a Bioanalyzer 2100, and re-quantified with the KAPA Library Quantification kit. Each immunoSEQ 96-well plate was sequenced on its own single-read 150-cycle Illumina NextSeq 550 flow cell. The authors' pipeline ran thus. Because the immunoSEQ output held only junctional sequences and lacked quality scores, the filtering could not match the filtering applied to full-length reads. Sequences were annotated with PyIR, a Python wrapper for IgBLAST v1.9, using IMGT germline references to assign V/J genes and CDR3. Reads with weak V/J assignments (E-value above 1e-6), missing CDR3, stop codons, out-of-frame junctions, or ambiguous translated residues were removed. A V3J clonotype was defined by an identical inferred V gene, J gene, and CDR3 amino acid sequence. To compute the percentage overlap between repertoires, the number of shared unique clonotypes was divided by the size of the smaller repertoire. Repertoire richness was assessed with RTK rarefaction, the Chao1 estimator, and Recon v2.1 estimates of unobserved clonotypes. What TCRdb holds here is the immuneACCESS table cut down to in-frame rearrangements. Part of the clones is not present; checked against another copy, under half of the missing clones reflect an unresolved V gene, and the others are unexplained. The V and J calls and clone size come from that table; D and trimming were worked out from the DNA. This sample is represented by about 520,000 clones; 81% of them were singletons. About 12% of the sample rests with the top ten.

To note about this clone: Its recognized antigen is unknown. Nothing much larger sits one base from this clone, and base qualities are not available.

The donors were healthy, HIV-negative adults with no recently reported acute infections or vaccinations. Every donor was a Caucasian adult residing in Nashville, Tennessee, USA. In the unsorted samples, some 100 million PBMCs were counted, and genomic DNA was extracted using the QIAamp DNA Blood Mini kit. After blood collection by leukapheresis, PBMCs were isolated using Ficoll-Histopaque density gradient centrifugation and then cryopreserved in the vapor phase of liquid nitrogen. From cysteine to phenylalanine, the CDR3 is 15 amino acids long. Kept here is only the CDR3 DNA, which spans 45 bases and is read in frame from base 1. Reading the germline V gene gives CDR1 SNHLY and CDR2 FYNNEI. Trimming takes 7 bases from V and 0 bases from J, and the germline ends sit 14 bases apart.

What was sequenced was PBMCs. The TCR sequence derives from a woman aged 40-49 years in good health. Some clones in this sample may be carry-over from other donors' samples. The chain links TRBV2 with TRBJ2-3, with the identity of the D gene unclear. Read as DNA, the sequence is TGTGCCAGCATCACTAAGGGCCCTAGCACAGATACGCAGTATTTT. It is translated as CASITKGPSTDTQYF. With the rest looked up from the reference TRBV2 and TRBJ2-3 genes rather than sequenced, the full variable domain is EPEVTQTPSHQVTQMGQEVILRCVPISNHLYFYWYRQILGQKVEFLVSFYNNEISEKSEIFDDQFSVERPDGSNFTLKIRSTKLEDSAMYFCASITKGPSTDTQYFGPGTRLTVL.